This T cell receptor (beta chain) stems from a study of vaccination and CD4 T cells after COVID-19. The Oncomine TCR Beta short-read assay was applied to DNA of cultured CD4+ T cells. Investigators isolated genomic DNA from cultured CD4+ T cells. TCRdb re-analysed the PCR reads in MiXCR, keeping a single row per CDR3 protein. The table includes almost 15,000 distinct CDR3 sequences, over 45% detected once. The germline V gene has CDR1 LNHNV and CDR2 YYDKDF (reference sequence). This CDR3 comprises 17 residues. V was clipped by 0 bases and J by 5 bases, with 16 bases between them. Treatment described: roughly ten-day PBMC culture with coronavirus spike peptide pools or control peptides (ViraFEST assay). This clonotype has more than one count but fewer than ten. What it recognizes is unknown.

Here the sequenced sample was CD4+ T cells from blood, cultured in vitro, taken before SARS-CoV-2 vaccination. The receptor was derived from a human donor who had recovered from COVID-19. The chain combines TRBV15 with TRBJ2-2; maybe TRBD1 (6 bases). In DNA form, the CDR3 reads TGTGCCACCAGCAGAGATAGCGCGGCTAGGGGGACCGGGGAGCTGTTTTTT. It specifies CATSRDSAARGTGELFF.